The rows below give T cell receptor beta chains drawn from one sample of a study of blood T cell repertoires in COVID-19. Assay: immunoSEQ multiplex PCR; the TCRdb copy retains only in-frame clones and omits some. This table holds some 81,000 clones, less than 95% found once. Sequenced sample: peripheral blood. The receptors here all came from a woman between 45 and 60 years old in a cohort sampled during active COVID-19. The CDR3 runs from the conserved cysteine through the conserved F or W.

j_call | cdr3_length | v_call | cdr3_aa
TRBJ1-1 | 15 | TRBV12-5 | CASGLGLQGPTEAFF
TRBJ2-7 | 14 | TRBV11-2 | CASTLSFSSYEQYF
TRBJ1-1 | 15 | TRBV7-9 | CASSASGQMNTEAFF
TRBJ2-7 | 13 | TRBV27 | CASRGDRVSEQYF
TRBJ1-5 | 13 | TRBV2 | CASSWRSNQPQHF
TRBJ1-1 | 13 | TRBV10-1 | CASSEVVNTEAFF
TRBJ2-2 | 16 | TRBV5-1 | CASSGAGGRSTGELFF
TRBJ2-2 | 12 | TRBV7-3 | CASSVGSRELFF
TRBJ2-3 | 16 | TRBV6-4 | CASSEKYGGTTDTQYF
TRBJ2-6 | 18 | TRBV5-6 | CASSLGWDRGSGANVLTF
TRBJ1-2 | 16 | TRBV5-4 | CASSLPGALGDIGYTF
TRBJ1-1 | 14 | TRBV28 | CASFDRGLGTEAFF
TRBJ2-5 | 14 | TRBV9 | CASSVRQGGETQYF
TRBJ1-2 | 16 | TRBV11-2 | CASSQPGTAPTYGYTF
TRBJ1-2 | 13 | TRBV28 | CASSLRQNYGYTF
TRBJ1-1 | 13 | TRBV3-1/TRBV3-2 | CASSQESFGLAFF
TRBJ2-1 | 16 | TRBV19 | CASSIVTGETGYEQFF
TRBJ1-5 | 14 | TRBV30 | CACTDGVGNQPQHF
TRBJ2-2 | 15 | TRBV5-6 | CASRKETGVTGELFF
TRBJ2-1 | 18 | TRBV24-1 | CATSGGKGTSGRYNEQFF
TRBJ1-2 | 15 | TRBV19 | CASSGLGLSRHGYTF
TRBJ2-1 | 17 | TRBV15 | CATSREGMVAGLNEQFF
TRBJ1-2 | 13 | TRBV10-3 | CAISERQGDGYTF
TRBJ1-2 | 18 | TRBV19 | CASSYFPGTGGAGYGYTF
TRBJ2-1 | 15 | TRBV19 | CASSIGRVTYNEQFF
TRBJ1-1 | 13 | TRBV5-4 | CASSRQGDTEAFF
TRBJ2-2 | 15 | TRBV9 | CASSPRTGTDGELFF
TRBJ2-4 | 17 | TRBV4-1 | CASSQSPSGTWENIQYF
TRBJ2-7 | 12 | TRBV7-9 | CASQREGYEQYF
TRBJ2-5 | 16 | TRBV7-7 | CASSLGFPGTQETQYF
TRBJ2-3 | 14 | TRBV2 | CASSDRTSGDTQYF
TRBJ1-1 | 13 | TRBV6-5 | CASSYSEGAEAFF
TRBJ1-4 | 16 | TRBV7-9 | CASSSTAGVLNEKLFF
TRBJ2-3 | 14 | TRBV9 | CASSVREITDTQYF
TRBJ2-2 | 17 | TRBV18 | CASSPPSSGGMAGELFF
TRBJ2-1 | 9 | TRBV2 | CASDYEQFF
TRBJ2-1 | 12 | TRBV19 | CASSTFHNEQFF
TRBJ1-2 | 16 | TRBV4-2 | CASSQEGPGQPYGYTF
TRBJ1-4 | 14 | TRBV28 | CASSPPRGNEKLFF
TRBJ2-3 | 17 | TRBV27 | CASSFRTSGRAGDTQYF
TRBJ1-1 | 12 | TRBV28 | CASSLRTGFAFF
TRBJ2-3 | 13 | TRBV7-2 | CASSSGAVYTQYF
TRBJ1-1 | 15 | TRBV2 | CASRPKGQLNTEAFF
TRBJ1-5 | 15 | TRBV21-1 | CASSPMSGLFQPQHF
TRBJ2-7 | 14 | TRBV5-6 | CASSNRQGAYEQYF
TRBJ2-7 | 17 | TRBV3-1/TRBV3-2 | CASSPRQQTSGGYEQYF
TRBJ2-6 | 20 | TRBV9 | CASSVARVLAGNSGANVLTF
TRBJ2-1 | 15 | TRBV24-1 | CATSDLAGGFNEQFF
TRBJ2-1 | 15 | TRBV6-4 | CASSDSLAGGNEQFF
TRBJ1-2 | 14 | TRBV5-1 | CASSTGQGSYGYTF